This TCR beta chain was recorded in a study of early T cells in non-severe SARS-CoV-2 infection. Study summary: Sequencing used unsorted whole-blood bulk RNA, so chains lack pairing.

CDR3 size: 12 residues. V was shortened by 2 bases and J by 6 bases, with 8 bases between the two germline ends. Germline CDR1 and CDR2: DFQATT and SNEGSKA (reference sequence). TCRdb reanalysed the 5' RACE reads using MiXCR and keeps one entry per CDR3 protein. The sample records 15,000 to 20,000 distinct CDR3 sequences, 5% to 6% being singletons. The specimen comprised whole blood, sampled at baseline. The rearrangement uses TRBV20-1 and TRBJ2-1; D is perhaps TRBD2 (6 bases). This receptor was taken from an adult who was a healthcare worker with PCR-confirmed SARS-CoV-2 infection or an uninfected control (not recorded which). CDR3 sequence (DNA): TGCAGTGCTAGATTGGGGGGCAATGAGCAGTTCTTC. Translated, it gives CSARLGGNEQFF.